This TCR beta chain originates from a study of T-cell reconstitution after alpha-beta-depleted transplantation in children. The CDR3 sequence is 14 residues long. Unmatched junction bases numbered 6, after V lost 0 bases and J lost 9 bases. Germline CDR1 is LNHNV and CDR2 is YYDKDF (reference sequence). This clonotype has a handful of counts. It was with unique molecular identifiers that the TCRbeta library was prepared. TCRdb reanalysed the PCR reads using MiXCR and keeps one entry per CDR3 protein. The sample consists of about 610,000 distinct CDR3 sequences, 10% of them appearing once. The TCR was taken from a human donor who donated a stem cell graft to a child with acute myeloid leukemia. Sequencing was performed on PBMCs from the stem cell graft donor, taken from the stem cell graft. The rearrangement links TRBV15 to TRBJ2-7, with TRBD2 identical over 9 bases. In DNA, the CDR3 is TGTGCCACCAGCAGAGATTTACTAGCGGGCGCGCAGTACTTC. Protein product: CATSRDLLAGAQYF.